These T cell receptor beta chains were read from a single sample in a study of siplizumab effects on memory and regulatory T cells. The method was immunoSEQ multiplex PCR; TCRdb's version includes in-frame clones alone and lacks a portion of them. The sample holds around 77,000 clones, less than 95% seen once. The sequenced material came from CD8+ T cells sorted from blood. These receptors originate from a human donor in good health. CDR3s include the opening cysteine and the closing phenylalanine or tryptophan. A D gene is named only where the DNA matches it firmly. Where a row states a size, it is once, few, many or the class of an expanded clone; other rows omit it.

NA,NA,TRBJ2-7,TRBV2,CASSERGNEQYF,TGTGCCAGCAGTGAACGCGGGAACGAGCAGTACTTC
NA,NA,TRBJ2-2,TRBV15,CATSRDVGVPGELFF,TGTGCCACCAGCAGAGATGTGGGAGTCCCCGGGGAGCTGTTTTTT
NA,NA,TRBJ1-3,TRBV9,CASSADLSSGNTIYF,TGTGCCAGCAGCGCTGACCTCAGCTCTGGAAACACCATATATTTT
NA,few,TRBJ2-7,TRBV5-6,CASSLKSSYEQYF,TGTGCCAGCAGCTTGAAATCCTCCTACGAGCAGTACTTC
TRBD1,NA,TRBJ2-5,TRBV7-9,CASSLPGQGGEQETQYF,TGTGCCAGCAGCCTACCGGGACAGGGGGGAGAACAAGAGACCCAGTACTTC
NA,NA,TRBJ2-7,TRBV27,CASSLGAGHYEQYF,TGTGCCAGCAGTTTAGGGGCAGGCCACTACGAGCAGTACTTC
NA,NA,TRBJ2-1,TRBV19,CASRLGSQFEQFF,TGTGCCAGTAGACTGGGTTCCCAATTTGAGCAGTTCTTC
TRBD1,NA,TRBJ1-2,TRBV19,CASIQQGDYGYTF,TGTGCCAGTATCCAACAGGGGGACTATGGCTACACCTTC
NA,NA,TRBJ2-7,TRBV28,CASSPISYEQYF,TGTGCCAGCAGTCCCATATCCTACGAGCAGTACTTC
NA,NA,TRBJ1-1,TRBV29-1,CSGHRDENTEAFF,TGCAGCGGCCACAGGGATGAGAACACTGAAGCTTTCTTT
NA,NA,TRBJ2-1,TRBV6-6,CASSGQSYNEQFF,TGTGCCAGCAGTGGACAGAGTTACAATGAGCAGTTCTTC
NA,NA,TRBJ1-3,TRBV5-1,CAIPNGDTAGNTIYF,TGCGCCATCCCGAACGGGGACACCGCTGGAAACACCATATATTTT
TRBD2,NA,TRBJ2-7,TRBV29-1,CSVEDWGGLTYEQYF,TGCAGCGTTGAAGATTGGGGAGGGTTAACCTACGAGCAGTACTTC
NA,NA,TRBJ2-7,TRBV12-5,CASGPRDRPSYEQYF,TGTGCTAGTGGTCCCCGAGACAGACCCTCCTACGAGCAGTACTTC
TRBD1,few,TRBJ2-2,TRBV5-7,CASSPVPGTGGNTGELFF,TGTGCCAGCAGCCCGGTTCCAGGGACAGGGGGGAACACCGGGGAGCTGTTTTTT
NA,NA,TRBJ1-6,TRBV4-1,CASSQVGSWGSYNSPLHF,TGCGCCAGCAGCCAAGTGGGTTCTTGGGGCTCCTATAATTCACCCCTCCACTTT
TRBD1,NA,TRBJ2-5,TRBV12-5,CASIPRTGSNQETQYF,TGTGCTAGTATCCCGAGGACAGGGAGTAACCAAGAGACCCAGTACTTC
NA,NA,TRBJ1-6,TRBV5-1,CASSLEAAENSPLHF,TGCGCCAGCAGCTTGGAGGCCGCTGAGAATTCACCCCTCCACTTT
NA,NA,TRBJ1-6,TRBV19,CASTEAGSDSPLHF,TGTGCCAGTACAGAGGCGGGGTCCGATTCACCCCTCCACTTT
TRBD1,NA,TRBJ2-7,TRBV19,CASSLGTGVMDEQYF,TGTGCCAGTAGCCTGGGGACAGGCGTTATGGACGAGCAGTACTTC
TRBD2,NA,TRBJ2-7,TRBV5-4,CASSRGGREQYF,TGTGCCAGCAGCCGCGGGGGGCGCGAGCAGTACTTC
NA,NA,TRBJ2-7,TRBV6-1,CASSESLGQPPYF,TGTGCCAGCAGTGAAAGTTTGGGACAACCTCCGTACTTC
NA,NA,TRBJ2-2,TRBV27,CASSFRSGSGGELFF,TGTGCCAGCAGTTTTCGTAGCGGTAGCGGCGGGGAGCTGTTTTTT
NA,NA,TRBJ1-1,TRBV27,CASKIGTMNTEAFF,TGTGCCAGCAAAATCGGGACCATGAACACTGAAGCTTTCTTT
NA,NA,TRBJ1-1,TRBV7-9,CASSPQNTEAFF,TGTGCCAGCAGCCCCCAGAACACTGAAGCTTTCTTT
NA,once,TRBJ2-3,TRBV6-6,CASSYSSDTQYF,TGTGCCAGCAGTTACTCATCAGATACGCAGTATTTT
NA,NA,TRBJ2-7,TRBV30,CAWTTPAGYPYEQYF,TGTGCCTGGACAACCCCGGCGGGCTACCCTTACGAGCAGTACTTC
NA,NA,TRBJ2-7,TRBV7-9,CASSNRIGYEQYF,TGTGCTAGCAGCAATCGTATCGGCTACGAGCAGTACTTC
NA,NA,TRBJ1-4,TRBV27,CASRGGPNEKLFF,TGTGCCAGCAGGGGGGGGCCTAATGAAAAACTGTTTTTT
NA,NA,TRBJ2-1,TRBV4-1,CASSQGVYNEQFF,TGCGCCAGCAGCCAAGGTGTCTACAATGAGCAGTTCTTC
NA,once,TRBJ1-5,TRBV27,CASSYGEAQPQHF,TGTGCCAGCAGTTACGGGGAGGCTCAGCCCCAGCATTTT
NA,NA,TRBJ1-5,TRBV19,CASSLGGGRNQPQHF,TGTGCCAGTAGTCTGGGGGGTGGACGCAATCAGCCCCAGCATTTT
NA,NA,TRBJ2-7,TRBV5-4,CASSWEDMPLGTEQYF,TGTGCCAGCAGCTGGGAGGACATGCCCTTAGGGACCGAGCAGTACTTC
NA,NA,TRBJ2-2,TRBV6-1,CASLFGTFGSGELFF,TGTGCCAGCCTTTTTGGGACATTCGGGTCCGGGGAGCTGTTTTTT
TRBD2,NA,TRBJ2-1,TRBV7-9,CASSPRGGLLYNEQFF,TGTGCCAGCAGCCCTCGGGGGGGGCTGCTCTACAATGAGCAGTTCTTC
NA,NA,TRBJ2-7,TRBV25-1,CASSAGAGHEQYF,TGTGCCAGCAGTGCGGGGGCAGGGCACGAGCAGTACTTC
TRBD1,NA,TRBJ1-2,TRBV6-6,CASSYEPGQFYGYTF,TGTGCCAGCAGTTACGAACCGGGACAGTTCTATGGCTACACCTTC
TRBD2,NA,TRBJ2-2,TRBV11-2,CASSPGLAGGLNTGELFF,TGTGCCAGCAGCCCAGGACTAGCGGGGGGACTTAACACCGGGGAGCTGTTTTTT
NA,NA,TRBJ2-6,TRBV9,CASRDRGPPSGANVLTF,TGTGCCAGCAGAGACAGAGGGCCTCCCTCTGGGGCCAACGTCCTGACTTTC
NA,NA,TRBJ2-7,TRBV5-1,CASSMIAWTEAYEQYF,TGCGCCAGCAGCATGATCGCCTGGACAGAAGCCTACGAGCAGTACTTC
NA,NA,TRBJ2-5,TRBV9,CASSPDWNTLETQYF,TGTGCCAGCAGCCCTGACTGGAATACCTTAGAGACCCAGTACTTC
NA,NA,TRBJ1-2,TRBV15,CATSRDRVTPYGYTF,TGTGCCACCAGCAGAGATCGGGTGACCCCCTATGGCTACACCTTC
NA,once,TRBJ1-2,TRBV27,CASSSLRDHGYTF,TGTGCCAGCAGTTCCCTCAGGGATCATGGCTACACCTTC
NA,NA,TRBJ1-1,TRBV19,CASSPSLNTEAFF,TGTGCCAGTAGCCCTTCATTGAACACTGAAGCTTTCTTT
TRBD1,NA,TRBJ1-3,TRBV9,CASSPGQGNTIYF,TGTGCCAGCAGCCCGGGACAGGGTAACACCATATATTTT
NA,NA,TRBJ2-7,TRBV13,CASSLRGERNQYF,TGTGCCAGCAGCTTAAGAGGGGAGAGGAATCAGTACTTC
NA,NA,TRBJ2-7,TRBV19,CASSISVTYEQYF,TGTGCCAGTAGTATTTCGGTAACCTACGAGCAGTACTTC
NA,NA,TRBJ1-5,TRBV19,CASGGGEFSNQPQHF,TGTGCCAGTGGCGGGGGGGAATTTAGCAATCAGCCCCAGCATTTT
NA,NA,TRBJ2-7,TRBV4-1,CASSQVKTEYYEQYF,TGCGCCAGCAGCCAAGTTAAGACGGAATACTACGAGCAGTACTTC
NA,NA,TRBJ2-3,TRBV2,CASRYTPRGTDTQYF,TGTGCCAGCAGGTATACACCCCGAGGCACAGATACGCAGTATTTT
TRBD2,NA,TRBJ2-1,TRBV7-6,CASSITAGVDNEQFF,TGTGCCAGCAGTATTACAGCGGGGGTTGACAATGAGCAGTTCTTC
TRBD2,NA,TRBJ2-5,TRBV27,CAIGTSGGEETQYF,TGTGCCATTGGGACTAGCGGAGGGGAAGAGACCCAGTACTTC
TRBD1,NA,TRBJ2-7,TRBV5-1,CASFTGTGRYEQYF,TGCGCCAGTTTCACTGGGACAGGAAGATACGAGCAGTACTTC
NA,NA,TRBJ2-2,TRBV7-9,CASSFTRNTGELFF,TGTGCCAGCAGCTTCACACGGAACACCGGGGAGCTGTTTTTT
NA,NA,TRBJ2-4,TRBV11-2,CASSFSMIQYF,TGTGCCAGCAGCTTTTCCATGATTCAGTACTTC
NA,NA,TRBJ2-7,TRBV5-1,CASSFQIGAYEQYF,TGCGCCAGCAGCTTCCAAATAGGCGCCTACGAGCAGTACTTC
NA,NA,TRBJ2-2,TRBV5-1,CASSLAGGPNTGELFF,TGCGCCAGCAGCTTGGCTGGGGGCCCGAACACCGGGGAGCTGTTTTTT
NA,few,TRBJ2-7,TRBV5-6,CASSLGSSYEQYF,TGTGCCAGCAGCTTGGGAAGCTCCTACGAGCAGTACTTC
TRBD2,NA,TRBJ2-1,TRBV7-9,CASSPSGLSYNEQFF,TGTGCCAGCAGCCCTAGCGGGCTTTCCTACAATGAGCAGTTCTTC
NA,NA,TRBJ2-2,TRBV6-1,CARRDASGELFF,TGTGCCAGGCGGGACGCCTCAGGGGAGCTGTTTTTT